Each of the 23 T cell receptor beta chains below was sequenced from the same sample in a study of cytomegalovirus exposure and HLA in healthy donors. The primer mix had 60 Vbeta and 13 Jbeta primers. Generated by immunoSEQ multiplex PCR, the TCRdb table keeps only in-frame clones and is missing some. The table shows 90,000 to 100,000 clones, with approximately 71% occurring only once. Material: PBMCs. All receptors come from a female donor in good health and CMV-seronegative.

For this clone: An end of the junction does not agree with germline; a read error may underlie this. The chain employs TRBV4-2 and TRBJ2-7, with 7 positions matching TRBD1. Germline-derived CDR1 and CDR2 are LGHNA and YNFKEQ. CDR3 size: 17 residues. This CDR3 is CASSQDNSGTAFYGQYF. As DNA, the CDR3 is TGTGCCAGCAGCCAAGATAATTCAGGGACAGCCTTCTACGGGCAGTACTTC.

As for this clone: Other DNA sequences in the same sample also yield this CDR3. The chain employs TRBV20-1 and TRBJ1-2, with D possibly being TRBD1 (6 bases). Germline V lookup: CDR1 DFQATT, CDR2 SNEGSKA (reference sequence). Trimming took off 5 bases at V and 10 bases at J, with 14 bases between the two ends. The CDR3 sequence is 11 residues long. This chain's CDR3 is CSALLDSAYTF. CDR3 nucleotides: TGCAGTGCTCTCTTGGACAGTGCCTACACCTTC.

The chain has TRBV7-2 and TRBJ2-7; TRBD2 aligns across 9 bases. Germline V gene lookup returns CDR1 SGHTA and CDR2 FQGNSA. CDR3 length: 13 amino acids. V gave up 8 bases and J gave up 7 bases; unmatched junction bases: 9. The CDR3 nucleotides read TGTGCCAGCGGGTTAGGACTAGCGAGGGAGCAGTACTTC. Translation gives CASGLGLAREQYF.

V is TRBV7-2 and J is TRBJ1-1; maybe TRBD1 (6 bases). This CDR3 has 14 amino acids. The V gene's germline CDR1 is SGHTA and CDR2 FQGNSA. V gave up 5 bases and J gave up 2 bases, with 12 bases separating them. The CDR3 coding sequence is TGTGCCAGCAGCGGGGGCCCATATAACACTGAAGCTTTCTTT. Translation: CASSGGPYNTEAFF.

The chain joins TRBV10-3 to TRBJ2-7; 9 positions match TRBD1. The CDR3 contains 14 residues. Trimming removed 6 bases from V and 4 bases from J; junction bases left unmatched: 7. Germline V lookup: CDR1 ENHRY, CDR2 SYGVKD. CDR3 in DNA: TGTGCCATCAGCGCCGGGACAGGGAGTTACGAGCAGTACTTC. Translation gives CAISAGTGSYEQYF.

The rearrangement joins TRBV7-2 to TRBJ2-5; 8 bases fit TRBD1. The CDR3 has 16 amino acids. With 5 bases clipped from V and 3 bases from J, the junction kept 11 bases outside the gene matches. Germline values: CDR1 SGHTA, CDR2 FQGNSA. The CDR3 loop reads CASSARGTGGKETQYF. The CDR3 DNA reads as TGTGCCAGCAGCGCCAGAGGGACAGGCGGGAAAGAGACCCAGTACTTC.

The V gene is TRBV11-3, the J gene TRBJ2-7; 12 bases fit TRBD2. The CDR3 consists of 15 residues. The ends lost 3 bases at V and 3 bases at J; junction bases unmatched: 3. Germline loops: CDR1 SGHNT, CDR2 YENEEA. CDR3 DNA: TGTGCCAGCAGCTTGACTAGCGGGAGCGGCTACGAGCAGTACTTC. Encoded protein: CASSLTSGSGYEQYF.

The rearrangement uses TRBV11-2 and TRBJ2-7, with D perhaps TRBD1 (6 bases). This CDR3 has 15 residues. Per the germline V gene, CDR1 is SGHAT and CDR2 is FQNNGV. V lost 5 bases and J 3 bases, leaving 17 bases between the germline ends. The CDR3 loop is CASSLIWQGFYEQYF. The CDR3 DNA is TGTGCCAGCAGCCTAATCTGGCAGGGGTTCTACGAGCAGTACTTC.

CDR3 sequence: CASSYSDTRNTIYF. DNA of the CDR3: TGTGCCAGCAGTTACTCGGACACACGAAACACCATATATTTT. The rearrangement joins TRBV6-5 to TRBJ1-3; D may be TRBD1 (5 bases). Germline values: CDR1 MNHEY, CDR2 SVGAGI. The CDR3 runs 14 residues. V lost 0 bases to trimming and J lost 5 bases, with 8 bases between them.

This clone was detected a few times. The chain has TRBV7-3 and TRBJ1-2, with TRBD1 matching over 10 bases. The germline gives CDR1 SGHTA, CDR2 FQGTGA. The CDR3 has 15 amino acids. Trimming took 6 bases from V and 3 from J; bases not matched to a gene: 7. CDR3 sequence (DNA): TGTGCCAGCAGTCCGGGACAGGGGACTCACTATGGCTACACCTTC. The encoded protein is CASSPGQGTHYGYTF.

CDR3 sequence: CASSQDLQGQETQYF. Written as DNA, the CDR3 is TGTGCCAGCAGCCAAGATCTCCAGGGGCAAGAGACCCAGTACTTC. The chain has TRBV14 and TRBJ2-5, with D possibly TRBD1 on 6 matching bases. Per germline, CDR1 SGHDN and CDR2 FVKESK. The CDR3 runs 15 residues. V lost 0 bases to trimming and J lost 2 bases, with 10 bases between them.

This rearrangement joins TRBV7-9 to TRBJ2-5; 13 nucleotides line up with TRBD2. V shed 5 bases, J shed 9 bases, and the junction held 12 bases outside the gene matches. This CDR3 has 16 amino acids. Germline CDR1 SEHNR, CDR2 FQNEAQ (reference sequence). The CDR3 region has the DNA TGTGCCAGCAGCGCTAAAGGGACTAGCGGGGTAATGGCCCAGTACTTC. Translated, it gives CASSAKGTSGVMAQYF.

The chain combines TRBV20-1 with TRBJ1-2; D perhaps matches TRBD1 (5 bases). Trimming took off 3 bases at V and 7 bases at J, with 9 bases between the two ends. The CDR3 runs to 11 residues. Germline CDR1 and CDR2: DFQATT and SNEGSKA (reference sequence). As DNA, the CDR3 is TGCAGTGCTAGTTCAGGGATTGGCTACACCTTC. It codes for CSASSGIGYTF.

In its sample, this clone was seen a few times. CDR3 nucleotide sequence: TGTGCCAGCAGCTTGGGACTAGCGGCGGGTAGCTCCTACAATGAGCAGTTCTTC. Its translation: CASSLGLAAGSSYNEQFF. The chain joins TRBV5-4 to TRBJ2-1; 9 bases match TRBD2. After removal of 0 bases from V and 0 bases from J, the junction contained 7 bases not matched to a gene. The CDR3 consists of 18 residues. Germline CDR1 is SGHNT and CDR2 is YYREEE (reference sequence).

The chain recombines TRBV6-5 with TRBJ2-3; no clear D. Germline CDR1 MNHEY, CDR2 SVGAGI. V was trimmed by 3 bases and J by 5 bases, leaving 15 bases between them. CDR3 length: 15 amino acids. CDR3 region: CASSYSLSVKDTQYF. The CDR3 coding sequence is TGTGCCAGCAGTTATAGCCTGAGCGTCAAAGATACGCAGTATTTT.

The chain recombines TRBV5-1 with TRBJ2-5; a weak D match, TRBD1 (5 bases). Trimming pared 0 bases from V and 5 bases from J, leaving 23 bases between. Germline V CDR1 and CDR2: SGHRS, YFSETQ. There are 18 residues in the CDR3. CDR3 loop: CASSLAPLQGAYGETQYF. As DNA, the CDR3 is TGCGCCAGCAGCTTGGCCCCGCTCCAAGGGGCGTATGGGGAGACCCAGTACTTC. Complete variable domain (other parts from reference TRBV5-1 and TRBJ2-5): KAGVTQTPRYLIKTRGQQVTLSCSPISGHRSVSWYQQTPGQGLQFLFEYFSETQRNKGNFPGRFSGRQFSNSRSEMNVSTLELGDSALYLCASSLAPLQGAYGETQYFGPGTRLLVL.

The CDR3 DNA reads TGTGCCAGCAGCCCTAAGCAGACAGGGGCAGATACGCAGTATTTT. This gives the protein CASSPKQTGADTQYF. The chain joins TRBV5-6 to TRBJ2-3; TRBD1 matches at 8 bases. Trimming cost V 4 bases and J 4 bases; bases outside gene matches: 8. The germline V gene encodes CDR1 SGHDT and CDR2 YYEEEE. The CDR3 spans 15 residues.

The CDR3 here is CAWSLIGSSYEQYF. The CDR3 DNA follows: TGTGCCTGGAGTCTCATCGGGAGCTCCTACGAGCAGTACTTC. The chain is built from TRBV30 and TRBJ2-7; tentative D call: TRBD2 (6 bases). V lost 2 bases and J 0 bases, leaving 11 bases between the germline ends. Germline CDR1 reads GTSNPN; CDR2 reads SVGIG (reference sequence). The CDR3 has 14 amino acids.

The chain combines TRBV2 with TRBJ2-2; D is possibly TRBD2 (5 bases). The germline V and J ends were trimmed by 6 bases and 7 bases, with 18 bases remaining between them. The CDR3 runs to 15 residues. The germline gives CDR1 SNHLY, CDR2 FYNNEI. DNA of the CDR3: TGTGCCAGCAGCGTTCGGTGGGAGTCGGACGGGGAGCTGTTTTTT. It yields the protein CASSVRWESDGELFF.

For this clone: Other nucleotide sequences in the sample specify the same CDR3. The V call is TRBV18, the J call TRBJ2-5; D remains unclear. Germline CDR1 reads KGHSH; CDR2 reads LQKENI. Trimming took off 2 bases at V and 2 bases at J, with 6 bases between the two ends. The CDR3 contains 13 residues. The CDR3: CASSPSLQETQYF. As DNA, the CDR3 is TGTGCCAGCTCACCAAGCTTACAAGAGACCCAGTACTTC. Based on the CDR3 plus reference TRBV18 and TRBJ2-5, the full variable domain is NAGVMQNPRHLVRRRGQEARLRCSPMKGHSHVYWYRQLPEEGLKFMVYLQKENIIDESGMPKERFSAEFPKEGPSILRIQQVVRGDSAAYFCASSPSLQETQYFGPGTRLLVL.

The genes are TRBV5-1 and TRBJ2-1; 8 positions agree with TRBD1. The CDR3 has 17 amino acids. Looked up from germline, CDR1 is SGHRS and CDR2 is YFSETQ. Unmatched junction bases numbered 14, after V lost 1 base and J lost 8 bases. CDR3 in amino acids: CASSLFRGPWRGDEQFF. CDR3 DNA: TGCGCCAGCAGCTTGTTCAGGGGGCCATGGCGGGGCGATGAGCAGTTCTTC.

J is TRBJ2-3 and V is TRBV19; D is undetermined. Deletions cut 6 bases from V and 0 bases from J, with 10 bases between. The CDR3 spans 14 residues. CDR1 and CDR2 (germline): LNHDA, SQIVND (reference sequence). CDR3 DNA: TGTGCCAGTAGCCCGAGGCCTAGCACAGATACGCAGTATTTT. Translated: CASSPRPSTDTQYF.

The rearrangement joins TRBV6-6 to TRBJ1-4, with 8 bases identical to TRBD1. Germline V gene sequence: CDR1 MNHNY, CDR2 SVGAGI (reference sequence). V shed 6 bases and J 2 bases; nucleotides not matched to a gene: 8. The CDR3 loop spans 16 amino acids. The CDR3, as DNA: TGTGCCAGCAGAAAGTCAGGGGGCAGGACTAATGAAAAACTGTTTTTT. Translation gives CASRKSGGRTNEKLFF.